Given below is one T cell receptor beta chain in context. This entry belongs to a study of shared T cell receptors in the human thymus. Method: immunoSEQ multiplex PCR; TCRdb's copy keeps in-frame clones and lacks some. Among more than 550,000 clones listed, 75% to 90% were seen once. The same data also contributed to another study, on human thymus T cells. That investigation notes: Resections removed during corrective heart surgery provided the thymus tissue used.

This TCR derives from a girl under two years old with a congenital heart defect. Sequenced: thymocytes.

CDR3 sequence: CASSRKRVPIWRTGELFF. CDR3 DNA: TGTGCCAGCAGCCGGAAGAGGGTCCCGATATGGAGGACCGGGGAGCTGTTTTTT. The chain is built from TRBV14 and TRBJ2-2; D may be TRBD2 (5 bases). This CDR3 is 18 amino acids long. Germline CDR1 is SGHDN and CDR2 is FVKESK. V lost 4 bases to trimming and J lost 5 bases, with 23 bases between them.